Below, 23 T cell receptor beta chains from the same sample are listed, as sequenced in a study of T cells in Graves' hyperthyroidism and ophthalmopathy. RNA transcripts yielded amplified TCR beta CDR3 regions. HTBI primers were employed in a first-round RT-PCR of the TCR CDR3. From the multiplex PCR reads, TCRdb called clonotypes with MiXCR, one entry per CDR3 protein. The top ten clones hold 40% of a sample with 300,000 to 400,000 distinct CDR3 sequences, about a fifth of them seen once. Sequences were obtained from blood. These receptors were collected from a young man with Graves' ophthalmopathy.

In its sample, this clonotype was seen many times. The rearrangement links TRBV6-1 to TRBJ1-5, with 12 bases fitting TRBD1. The CDR3 spans 21 residues. J lost 0 bases, V lost 6 bases, and 18 bases had no gene match. CDR1 MNHNS and CDR2 SASEGT come from the germline V gene. The CDR3 nucleotides read TGTGCCAGCAGCCACATTGGCGCCGGGACAGGGGGCTTTTATAGCAATCAGCCCCAGCATTTT. This gives the protein CASSHIGAGTGGFYSNQPQHF.

This clonotype occurred many times. This chain joins TRBV2 and TRBJ2-7, with 10 bases matching TRBD2. CDR1 SNHLY and CDR2 FYNNEI come from the germline V gene. Trimming took 6 bases from V and 4 from J; bases not matched to a gene: 9. The CDR3 is 15 residues long. The CDR3 region has the DNA TGTGCCAGCAGCCTCCGGGGACTAGCGTCTTACGAGCAGTACTTC. The encoded protein is CASSLRGLASYEQYF.

This chain uses TRBV10-1 with TRBJ2-7, with TRBD2 matching over 7 bases. The V gene's germline CDR1 is WNHNN and CDR2 SYGVQD (reference sequence). V dropped 4 bases and J dropped 1; count of bases not matched to a gene: 16. CDR3 length: 18 amino acids. CDR3 in DNA: TGCGCCAGCAGTGGGGAGGGGATGAGTGCCGGGGGTTCCTACGAGCAGTACTTC. It codes for CASSGEGMSAGGSYEQYF.

This clonotype was seen a few times. The chain uses TRBV9 and TRBJ2-5; no firm D call. Germline V lookup: CDR1 SGDLS, CDR2 YYNGEE. V lost 4 bases to trimming and J lost 4 bases, with 11 bases between them. This CDR3 region has 13 residues. CDR3 protein: CASSPRRGETQYF. For the CDR3, the DNA is TGTGCCAGCAGCCCCCGCCGAGGAGAGACCCAGTACTTC. Together with reference TRBV9 and TRBJ2-5, the CDR3 gives the full variable domain: DSGVTQTPKHLITATGQRVTLRCSPRSGDLSVYWYQQSLDQGLQFLIQYYNGEERAKGNILERFSAQQFPDLHSELNLSSLELGDSALYFCASSPRRGETQYFGPGTRLLVL.

This clonotype was recorded many times. The rearrangement joins TRBV2 to TRBJ1-1; 9 nucleotides match TRBD1. V was clipped by 7 bases and J by 6 bases; unmatched bases: 9. The CDR3 consists of 14 residues. CDR1 is SNHLY and CDR2 is FYNNEI in the germline V gene. The CDR3 DNA reads as TGTGCCAGCACCGGGGACAGGGACGTCTCTGAAGCTTTCTTT. Its translation is CASTGDRDVSEAFF.

On this clonotype itself: Sequence at one end of the junction differs from germline and may be a read error. V usage is TRBV5-1 and J usage is TRBJ1-1, with 8 bases identical to TRBD1. CDR1 and CDR2 from the germline V gene are SGHRS and YFSETQ. This CDR3 is built from 15 residues. CDR3 protein: CASSSSDRESSEAFF. DNA for the CDR3: TGTGCCAGCAGCTCATCGGACAGGGAATCTTCTGAAGCTTTCTTT.

Many counts were recorded for this clonotype. The chain employs TRBV7-8 and TRBJ1-1, with 8 bases lining up with TRBD1. In germline, CDR1 is SGHVS, CDR2 FQNEAQ. V lost 5 bases to trimming and J lost 3 bases; unmatched junction nucleotides: 5. CDR3 size: 14 residues. The DNA of the CDR3 is TGTGCCAGCAGCATAGACAGGGGCTACACTGAAGCTTTCTTT. Its protein is CASSIDRGYTEAFF.

The V call is TRBV5-6, the J call TRBJ1-1; D is unresolved. The V gene lost 0 bases and the J gene lost 4 bases, with 19 bases spanning the gap. The CDR3 length is 17 residues. Germline CDR1 is SGHDT and CDR2 is YYEEEE. CDR3 sequence: CASSLAGLWEKGTEAFF. CDR3 nucleotides: TGTGCCAGCAGCTTGGCCGGTTTATGGGAGAAGGGCACTGAAGCTTTCTTT. The complete variable domain, with remaining parts taken from reference TRBV5-6 and TRBJ1-1, reads DAGVTQSPTHLIKTRGQQVTLRCSPKSGHDTVSWYQQALGQGPQFIFQYYEEEERQRGNFPDRFSGHQFPNYSSELNVNALLLGDSALYLCASSLAGLWEKGTEAFFGQGTRLTVV.

The V and J genes are TRBV3-1 and TRBJ2-7; tentatively, D is TRBD1 (6 bases). V was shortened by 8 bases and J by 6 bases, with 11 bases between the two germline ends. The CDR3 consists of 11 residues. Germline values: CDR1 LGHDT, CDR2 YNNKEL (reference sequence). The CDR3 nucleotides are TGTGCCAGCCAGGGGACCGGCGAGCAGTACTTC. It codes for CASQGTGEQYF.

This clonotype was detected ten times or more. The DNA of the CDR3 is TGTGCCAGCAGCGAACAGGGGGGGAACACTGAAGCTTTCTTT. This encodes CASSEQGGNTEAFF. The rearrangement links TRBV7-9 to TRBJ1-1, with 8 bases matching TRBD1. J lost 1 base, V lost 5 bases, and 3 bases had no gene match. This CDR3 is built from 14 residues. Germline values: CDR1 SEHNR, CDR2 FQNEAQ (reference sequence).

This clonotype showed up many times. This chain joins TRBV5-1 and TRBJ2-3; 10 bases map to TRBD2. The ends lost 4 bases at V and 1 base at J; junction bases unmatched: 6. This CDR3 has 16 amino acids. Germline CDR1 reads SGHRS; CDR2 reads YFSETQ. CDR3 sequence (DNA): TGCGCCAGCAGCCCTATCCTAGCGGGGGGCACAGATACGCAGTATTTT. It specifies CASSPILAGGTDTQYF.

This clonotype was counted ten times or more. The V gene is TRBV20-1, the J gene TRBJ1-1; no firm D call. CDR3 length: 12 residues. Germline V gene lookup returns CDR1 DFQATT and CDR2 SNEGSKA (reference sequence). V lost 5 bases, J lost 0 bases, and 7 bases lay in between. The CDR3 bases are TGCAGTGCTGGGTTGATGAACACTGAAGCTTTCTTT. This gives the protein CSAGLMNTEAFF.

The chain has TRBV10-3 and TRBJ1-2, with TRBD1 matching 7 bases. CDR3 length: 17 residues. CDR1 and CDR2 (germline): ENHRY, SYGVKD. The junction had 16 bases not matched to a gene; V was cut back by 4 bases and J by 5 bases. The CDR3 reads CAISGSIGGQTLYGYTF. The CDR3, as DNA: TGTGCCATCAGTGGGTCAATTGGGGGACAGACATTATATGGCTACACCTTC.

This clonotype was seen many times. This rearrangement joins TRBV2 to TRBJ1-5; no reliable D call. Looked up from germline, CDR1 is SNHLY and CDR2 is FYNNEI. This CDR3 is 13 amino acids long. Deletions cut 9 bases from V and 6 bases from J, with 15 bases between. The DNA for the CDR3 is TGTGCCAGTAAACGAGAAGCGGGTCAGCCCCAGCATTTT. Its protein is CASKREAGQPQHF.

This clonotype was counted only a few times. The chain uses TRBV6-9 and TRBJ2-2; tentatively, D is TRBD2 (7 bases). Trimming cost V 3 bases and J 5 bases, with 10 bases left between them. The CDR3 totals 14 residues. Germline CDR1 reads MNHGY; CDR2 reads SVAAGI. The CDR3 reads CASSYGGRTGELFF. The CDR3 DNA is TGTGCCAGCAGTTACGGGGGGCGTACCGGGGAGCTGTTTTTT.

Notes on this clonotype: A much larger clone lies one base from this, so it may be a read error. The chain joins TRBV27 to TRBJ2-2; TRBD2 matches at 8 bases. Germline CDR1 is MNHEY and CDR2 is SMNVEV (reference sequence). There are 16 residues in the CDR3. The CDR3 region is CASSLMAGGRTGELLF. In DNA form, the CDR3 reads TGTGCCAGCAGTTTAATGGCGGGGGGTCGGACCGGGGAGCTGCTTTTT.

This chain uses TRBV14 with TRBJ2-5; 8 nucleotides match TRBD2. Per germline, CDR1 SGHDN and CDR2 FVKESK. This CDR3 region has 16 residues. V was pared by 4 bases and J by 2 bases, with 9 bases of the junction left unmatched. The CDR3 DNA sequence: TGTGCCAGCAGCCCTACAGCGGGGGCCTTACAAGAGACCCAGTACTTC. Translation gives CASSPTAGALQETQYF.

This clonotype was recorded at least ten times. The genes are TRBV3-1 and TRBJ1-1; 7 bases match TRBD1. Germline CDR1 and CDR2: LGHDT and YNNKEL (reference sequence). The trim removed 0 bases at V and 0 bases at J, leaving 10 bases unmatched. This CDR3 comprises 18 residues. The CDR3 DNA reads TGTGCCAGCAGCCAAGATCCGTTCCAGGGGGTACTGAACACTGAAGCTTTCTTT. This sequence encodes CASSQDPFQGVLNTEAFF.

This clonotype came up many times. The V and J genes are TRBV7-8 and TRBJ2-1, with D perhaps matching TRBD1 (6 bases). Trimming left V 5 bases short and J 0 bases short, with 11 bases between. The CDR3 has 15 amino acids. Germline CDR1 SGHVS, CDR2 FQNEAQ. The CDR3 nucleotides read TGTGCCAGCAGCCCCTACAGGGACTCCTACAATGAGCAGTTCTTC. Translated: CASSPYRDSYNEQFF.

Ten or more counts support this clonotype. The rearrangement uses TRBV12-3 or TRBV12-4 and TRBJ1-6, with a possible D match to TRBD1 (5 bases). The CDR3 covers 14 residues. The V end was cut by 6 bases, the J end by 8 bases, with 14 bases between. The CDR3 protein is CASSRWGIYSPLHF. In DNA, the CDR3 is TGTGCCAGCAGCCGATGGGGGATCTATTCACCCCTCCACTTT.

At least ten counts were recorded for this clonotype. This chain links TRBV2 with TRBJ2-2, with D perhaps matching TRBD1 (6 bases). V shed 7 bases and J shed 4 bases, with 10 bases lying between them. CDR3 length: 13 amino acids. Germline CDR1 reads SNHLY; CDR2 reads FYNNEI. The CDR3 here is CASNGQLTGELFF. The DNA of the CDR3 is TGTGCCAGCAATGGACAGCTCACCGGGGAGCTGTTTTTT.

This clonotype was observed many times. The chain uses TRBV20-1 and TRBJ2-7; possibly TRBD1 for D (6 bases). This CDR3 has 14 amino acids. The V end lost 5 bases, the J end lost 2 bases, and 16 bases lay between the germline ends. Germline-derived CDR1 and CDR2 are DFQATT and SNEGSKA (reference sequence). The CDR3 protein is CSAERGRGAYEQYF. The CDR3 DNA is TGCAGTGCTGAACGGGGCAGGGGCGCCTACGAGCAGTACTTC.

Of note for this clonotype: A read error may be the cause here, since a much bigger clone is one base away. V is TRBV27 and J is TRBJ1-1; a weak D match, TRBD1 (5 bases). CDR1 and CDR2 (germline): MNHEY, SMNVEV (reference sequence). The CDR3 loop spans 15 amino acids. CDR3 bases: TGTGCCTGCAGCACTTGGGGAGGGGTGAACACTGAAGCTTTCTTT. This gives the protein CACSTWGGVNTEAFF.